The rows below give T cell receptor beta chains drawn from one sample of a study of T cell responses to AZD1222 COVID-19 vaccine. The assay was immunoSEQ multiplex PCR, and TCRdb's table has in-frame clones only and misses some. The table includes 90,000 or so clones, about nine tenths detected once. The material was peripheral blood, obtained on day 0 of AZD1222 vaccination. The receptor source for this set is an adult in good health. Each CDR3 is given with its conserved first and last residue. A D gene is named only where the DNA matches it firmly. Size is omitted from some rows. Given values are once, few, many or a class for expanded clones.

clone_size,d_call,j_call,v_call,cdr3_nt,cdr3_aa
-,-,TRBJ2-6,TRBV30,TGTGCCTGGAGTGTACAAGGGGCCAACGTCCTGACTTTC,CAWSVQGANVLTF
-,TRBD1,TRBJ1-5,TRBV9,TGTGCCAGCAGCGTTGGACAGGGTGGATCGCCCCAGCATTTT,CASSVGQGGSPQHF
-,-,TRBJ2-2,TRBV6-5,TGTGCCAGCAGTTACTCGAACACCGGGGAGCTGTTTTTT,CASSYSNTGELFF
-,-,TRBJ1-2,TRBV7-9,TGTGCCAGCAGCTTAGTCTCAAATGTGGGAATTGGCTACACCTTC,CASSLVSNVGIGYTF
-,-,TRBJ1-1,TRBV7-6,TGTGCCAGCAGCTTAGGGGGTGAAGCTTTCTTT,CASSLGGEAFF
-,-,TRBJ2-7,TRBV12-2,TGTGCAAGTCGATATGGGGTTTTCTGGGACTCCTACGAGCAGTACTTC,CASRYGVFWDSYEQYF
few,-,TRBJ1-3,TRBV7-9,TGTGCCAGCAGCCCGAAGCGGCGCTCTGGAAACACCATATATTTT,CASSPKRRSGNTIYF
-,TRBD1,TRBJ2-7,TRBV2,TGTGCCAGTGAAGGACAGGGACGCTACGAGCAGTACTTC,CASEGQGRYEQYF
-,-,TRBJ1-4,TRBV5-5,TGTGCCAGCAGCTTGGGTAGGGTCCGCGGGACTCTTAATGAAAAACTGTTTTTT,CASSLGRVRGTLNEKLFF
-,TRBD2,TRBJ2-1,TRBV4-3,TGCGCCAGCAGCCTCGGCGGGGGGGCCACTTTCAATGAGCAGTTCTTC,CASSLGGGATFNEQFF
-,TRBD1,TRBJ2-7,TRBV3-1/TRBV3-2,TGTGCCAGCACGGGGGACAGGGGGTCCTACGAGCAGTACTTC,CASTGDRGSYEQYF
-,-,TRBJ2-6,TRBV10-3,TGTGCCATCAGAATAGGGACGGAGGGCGCCAACGTCCTGACTTTC,CAIRIGTEGANVLTF
-,-,TRBJ2-3,TRBV13,TGTGCCAGCAGCTTTTTACAGGCCGGAGATACGCAGTATTTT,CASSFLQAGDTQYF
-,-,TRBJ1-1,TRBV5-6,TGTGCCAGCAGCGTACAGGCCCGGACCCTTCTTGAAGCTTTCTTT,CASSVQARTLLEAFF
-,-,TRBJ1-6,TRBV28,TGTGCCAGCCAACAGGGTAATTCACCCCTCCACTTT,CASQQGNSPLHF
-,TRBD2,TRBJ2-1,TRBV13,TGTGCCAGCAGCTTAGTAGGACTAGCGGGAGGGCCGAATGAGCAGTTCTTC,CASSLVGLAGGPNEQFF
-,-,TRBJ2-1,TRBV29-1,TGCAGCGTTGAACTAAAATACAATGAGCAGTTCTTC,CSVELKYNEQFF
-,-,TRBJ1-6,TRBV12-3/TRBV12-4,TGTGCCAGCAGGAAAAGTTCACCCCTCCACTTT,CASRKSSPLHF